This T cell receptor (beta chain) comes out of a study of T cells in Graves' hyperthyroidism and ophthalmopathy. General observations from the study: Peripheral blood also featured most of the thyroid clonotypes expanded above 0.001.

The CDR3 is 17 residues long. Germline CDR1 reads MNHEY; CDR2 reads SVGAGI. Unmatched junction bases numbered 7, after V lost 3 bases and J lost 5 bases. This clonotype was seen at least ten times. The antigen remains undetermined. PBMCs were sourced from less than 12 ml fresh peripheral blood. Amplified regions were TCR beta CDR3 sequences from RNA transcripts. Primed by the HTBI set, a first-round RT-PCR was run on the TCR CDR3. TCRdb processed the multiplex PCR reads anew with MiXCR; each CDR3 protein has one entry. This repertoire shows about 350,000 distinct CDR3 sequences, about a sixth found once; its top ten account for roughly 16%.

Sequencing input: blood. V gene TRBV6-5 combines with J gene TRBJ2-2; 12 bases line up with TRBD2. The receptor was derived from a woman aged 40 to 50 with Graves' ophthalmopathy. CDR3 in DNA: TGTGCCAGCAGTTATTCCGGACTAGCGGGAAATACCGGGGAGCTGTTTTTT. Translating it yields CASSYSGLAGNTGELFF.